Below, 2 T cell receptor beta chains from the same sample are listed, as sequenced in a study of memory B cells and T cells in multiple sclerosis. Measured with immunoSEQ multiplex PCR; TCRdb has only the in-frame clones, and not every one. The data contain 500 or so clones, 65% to 85% of them seen just once; the ten biggest clones take up approximately 9%. Specimen: brain tissue. The receptors shown here come from a human donor with multiple sclerosis.

The J gene is TRBJ2-5, the V gene TRBV6-1, with D unclear. The DNA end is more similar to TRBJ2-7, so the J call may be wrong. Per the germline V gene, CDR1 is MNHNS and CDR2 is SASEGT. The CDR3 is 15 residues long. In DNA, the CDR3 is TGTGCCAGCAGTGAAAGTCTGTCCCGAACCCACGAGCAGTACTTC. Amino acids: CASSESLSRTHEQYF.

The chain links TRBV4-1 to TRBJ1-5; TRBD1 matches 7 bases. J was trimmed by 5 bases and V by 1 base; bases with no gene match: 5. The CDR3 length is 15 residues. From germline, CDR1 is MGHRA and CDR2 YSYEKL. CDR3 nucleotide sequence: TGCGCCAGCAGCCAAGTACAGGGGCGCGATCAGCCCCAGCATTTT. The encoded protein is CASSQVQGRDQPQHF.